This entry features one TCR beta chain sequence. Its antigen is still unknown. TCRdb reprocessed the 5' RACE reads via MiXCR and lists one record per CDR3 protein. The table has about 470,000 distinct CDR3 sequences, 20% to 25% seen once. The record originates from a study of identical twins. Study outcomes and limitations: The study found that models underestimated out-of-frame TCR alpha sharing in monozygotic twins.

The sample was also reused in another study, on T cells expressing NK-cell markers. From that report: Repertoire data for TCR beta were derived from sorted T cells (CD3+CD56+NKG2C+, CD3+CD56+NKG2C- and CD3+CD56-NKG2C+). Each of 6 or 7 donors carried dominant NKG2C+ clonotypes accounting for about 1.0-7.0% of CD8+ T cells. These same clonotypes (in several donors) also led the CD3+CD56-NKG2C+ fraction.

The TCR originated in a woman under 30 in good health. Sequenced input: CD4+ T cells sorted from blood.

The CDR3 nucleotides are TGTGCCAGCAGCTTAAGGCTAGCGGGAGGAGGGTTGGATGAGCAGTTCTTC. As protein: CASSLRLAGGGLDEQFF. V usage is TRBV5-6 and J usage is TRBJ2-1, with 11 nucleotides matching TRBD2. There are 17 residues in the CDR3. The trim removed 2 bases at V and 8 bases at J, leaving 12 bases unmatched. The germline CDR1 and CDR2 sequences are SGHDT and YYEEEE.